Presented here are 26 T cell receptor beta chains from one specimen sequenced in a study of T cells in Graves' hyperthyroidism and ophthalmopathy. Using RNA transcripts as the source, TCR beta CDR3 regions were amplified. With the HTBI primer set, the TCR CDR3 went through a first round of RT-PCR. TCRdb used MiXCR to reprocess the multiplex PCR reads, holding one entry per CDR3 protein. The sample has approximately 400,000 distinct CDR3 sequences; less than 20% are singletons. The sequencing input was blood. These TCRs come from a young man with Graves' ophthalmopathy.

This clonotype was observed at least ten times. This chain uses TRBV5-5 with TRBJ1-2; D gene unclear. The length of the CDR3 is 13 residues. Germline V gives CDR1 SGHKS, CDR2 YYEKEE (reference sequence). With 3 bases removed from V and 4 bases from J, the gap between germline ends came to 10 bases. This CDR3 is CASSSEPGYGYTF. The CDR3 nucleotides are TGTGCCAGCAGCTCTGAACCGGGCTATGGCTACACCTTC. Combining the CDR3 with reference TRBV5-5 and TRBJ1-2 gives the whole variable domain DAGVTQSPTHLIKTRGQQVTLRCSPISGHKSVSWYQQVLGQGPQFIFQYYEKEERGRGNFPDRFSARQFPNYSSELNVNALLLGDSALYLCASSSEPGYGYTFGSGTRLTVV.

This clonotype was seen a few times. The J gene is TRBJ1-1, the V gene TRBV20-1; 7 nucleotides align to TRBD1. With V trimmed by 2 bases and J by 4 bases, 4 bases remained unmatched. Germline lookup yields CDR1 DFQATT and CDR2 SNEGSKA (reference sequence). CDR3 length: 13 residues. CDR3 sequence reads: CSARRGRPTEAFF. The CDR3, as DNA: TGCAGTGCTAGAAGGGGGCGCCCCACTGAAGCTTTCTTT.

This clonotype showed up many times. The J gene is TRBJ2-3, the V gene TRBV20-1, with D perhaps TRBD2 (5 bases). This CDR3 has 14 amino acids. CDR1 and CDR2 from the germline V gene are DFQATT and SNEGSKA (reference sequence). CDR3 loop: CSAHELGDTDTQYF. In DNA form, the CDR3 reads TGCAGCGCTCACGAGCTCGGGGACACAGATACGCAGTATTTT.

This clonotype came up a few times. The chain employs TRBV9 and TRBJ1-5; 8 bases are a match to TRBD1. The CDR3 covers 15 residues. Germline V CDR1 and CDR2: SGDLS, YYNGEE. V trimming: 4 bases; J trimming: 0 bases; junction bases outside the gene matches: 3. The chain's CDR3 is CASSMTGDSNQPQHF. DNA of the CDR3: TGTGCCAGCAGCATGACAGGGGATAGCAATCAGCCCCAGCATTTT.

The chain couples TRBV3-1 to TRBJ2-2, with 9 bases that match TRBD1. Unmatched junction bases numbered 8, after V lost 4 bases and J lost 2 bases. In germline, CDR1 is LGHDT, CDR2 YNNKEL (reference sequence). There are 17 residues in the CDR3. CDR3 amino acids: CASSLGWDRVNTGELFF. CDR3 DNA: TGTGCCAGCAGCCTCGGATGGGACAGGGTTAACACCGGGGAGCTGTTTTTT.

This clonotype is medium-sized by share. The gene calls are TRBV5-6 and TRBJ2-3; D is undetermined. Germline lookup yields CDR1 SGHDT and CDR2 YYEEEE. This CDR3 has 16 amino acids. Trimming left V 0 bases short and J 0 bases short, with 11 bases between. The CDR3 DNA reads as TGTGCCAGCAGCTTGGCCGTGGAGAAGAGCACAGATACGCAGTATTTT. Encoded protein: CASSLAVEKSTDTQYF.

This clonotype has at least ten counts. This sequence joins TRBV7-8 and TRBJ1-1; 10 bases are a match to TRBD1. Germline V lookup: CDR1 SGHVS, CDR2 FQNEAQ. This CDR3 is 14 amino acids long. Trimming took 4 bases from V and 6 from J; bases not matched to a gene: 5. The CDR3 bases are TGTGCCAGCAGCTGGGACAGGGGAACAGCTGAAGCTTTCTTT. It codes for CASSWDRGTAEAFF. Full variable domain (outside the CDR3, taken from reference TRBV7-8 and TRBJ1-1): GAGVSQSPRYKVAKRGQDVALRCDPISGHVSLFWYQQALGQGPEFLTYFQNEAQLDKSGLPSDRFFAERPEGSVSTLKIQRTQQEDSAVYLCASSWDRGTAEAFFGQGTRLTVV.

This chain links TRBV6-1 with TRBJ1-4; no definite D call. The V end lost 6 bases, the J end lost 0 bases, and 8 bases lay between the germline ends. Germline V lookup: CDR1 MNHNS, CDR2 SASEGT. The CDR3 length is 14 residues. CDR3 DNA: TGTGCCAGCAGAGGCATTGCAACTAATGAAAAACTGTTTTTT. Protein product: CASRGIATNEKLFF.

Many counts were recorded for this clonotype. CDR3 in DNA: TGTGCCATCAGTGAGTCTGAGGGGGCCAACTATGGCTACACCTTC. Protein product: CAISESEGANYGYTF. The rearrangement joins TRBV10-3 to TRBJ1-2; 7 positions match TRBD1. From germline, CDR1 is ENHRY and CDR2 SYGVKD. The trim removed 0 bases at V and 2 bases at J, leaving 3 bases unmatched. The CDR3 is 15 residues long.

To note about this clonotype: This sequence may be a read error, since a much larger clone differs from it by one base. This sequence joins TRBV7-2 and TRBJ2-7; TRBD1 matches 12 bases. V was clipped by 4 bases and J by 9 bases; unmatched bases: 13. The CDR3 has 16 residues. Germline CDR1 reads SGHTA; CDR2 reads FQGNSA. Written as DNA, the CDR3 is TGTGCCAGCAGCTCGCCCCCGGGACAGGGGGCGAGTGGGCAGTACTTC. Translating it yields CASSSPPGQGASGQYF.

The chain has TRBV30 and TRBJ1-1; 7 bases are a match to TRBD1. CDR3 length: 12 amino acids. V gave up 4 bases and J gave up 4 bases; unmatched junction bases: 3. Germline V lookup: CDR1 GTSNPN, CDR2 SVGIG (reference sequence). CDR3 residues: CAWIDRVTEAFF. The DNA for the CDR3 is TGTGCCTGGATAGACAGGGTCACTGAAGCTTTCTTT.

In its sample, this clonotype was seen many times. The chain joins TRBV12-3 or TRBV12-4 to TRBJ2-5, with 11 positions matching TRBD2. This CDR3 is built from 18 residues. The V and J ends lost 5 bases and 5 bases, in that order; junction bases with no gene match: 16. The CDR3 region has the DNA TGTGCCAGCAGTCCGAGACTAGGACTAGCGGGTTCCGGGGAGACCCAGTACTTC. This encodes CASSPRLGLAGSGETQYF.

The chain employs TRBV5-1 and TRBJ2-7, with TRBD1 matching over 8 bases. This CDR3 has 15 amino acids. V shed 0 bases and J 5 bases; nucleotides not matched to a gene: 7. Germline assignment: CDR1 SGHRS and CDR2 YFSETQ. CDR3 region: CASSLVRAGGDEQYF. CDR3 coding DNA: TGCGCCAGCAGCTTGGTACGGGCAGGGGGCGACGAGCAGTACTTC.

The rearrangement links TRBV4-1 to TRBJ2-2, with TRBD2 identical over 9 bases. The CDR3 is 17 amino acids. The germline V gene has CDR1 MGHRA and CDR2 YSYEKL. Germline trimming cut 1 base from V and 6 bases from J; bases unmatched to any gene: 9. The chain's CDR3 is CASSQGPRLAAPGELFF. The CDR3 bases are TGCGCCAGCAGCCAAGGGCCAAGACTAGCGGCCCCCGGGGAGCTGTTTTTT.

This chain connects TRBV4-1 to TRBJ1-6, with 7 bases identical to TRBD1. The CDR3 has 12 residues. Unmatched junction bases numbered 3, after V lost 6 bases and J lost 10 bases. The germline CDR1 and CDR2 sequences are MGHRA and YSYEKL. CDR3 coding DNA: TGCGCCAGCAGACAGACAGGGTCACCCCTCCACTTT. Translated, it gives CASRQTGSPLHF.

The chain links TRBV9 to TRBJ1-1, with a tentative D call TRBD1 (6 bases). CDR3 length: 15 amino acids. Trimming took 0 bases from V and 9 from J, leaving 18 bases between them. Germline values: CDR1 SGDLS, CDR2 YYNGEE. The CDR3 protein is CASSVGGGPGVKAFF. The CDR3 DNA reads TGTGCCAGCAGCGTAGGGGGGGGGCCGGGAGTGAAAGCTTTCTTT.

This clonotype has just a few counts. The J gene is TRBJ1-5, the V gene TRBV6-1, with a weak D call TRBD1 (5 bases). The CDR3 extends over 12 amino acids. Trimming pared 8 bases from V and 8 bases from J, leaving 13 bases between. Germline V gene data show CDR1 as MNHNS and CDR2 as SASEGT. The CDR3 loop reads CASWGFMEPQHF. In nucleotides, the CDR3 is TGTGCCAGCTGGGGCTTTATGGAGCCCCAGCATTTT.

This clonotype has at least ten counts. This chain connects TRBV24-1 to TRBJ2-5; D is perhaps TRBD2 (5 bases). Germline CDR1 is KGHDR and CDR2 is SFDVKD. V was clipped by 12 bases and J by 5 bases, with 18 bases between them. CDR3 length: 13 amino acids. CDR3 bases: TGTGCCCCGCCAGCGGCTAGCTGGGAGACCCAGTACTTC. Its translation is CAPPAASWETQYF.

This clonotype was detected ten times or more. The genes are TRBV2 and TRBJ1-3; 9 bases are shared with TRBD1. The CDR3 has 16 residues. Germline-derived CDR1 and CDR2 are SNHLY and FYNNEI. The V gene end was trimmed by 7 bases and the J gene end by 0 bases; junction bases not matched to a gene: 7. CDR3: CASTGTGPFSGNTIYF. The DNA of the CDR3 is TGTGCCAGCACTGGGACAGGGCCCTTCTCTGGAAACACCATATATTTT.

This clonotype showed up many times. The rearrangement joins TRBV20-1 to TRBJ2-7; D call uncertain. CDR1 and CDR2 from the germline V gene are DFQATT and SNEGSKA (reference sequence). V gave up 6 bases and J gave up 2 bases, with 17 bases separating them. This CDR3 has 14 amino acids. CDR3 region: CSASEVGPAYEQYF. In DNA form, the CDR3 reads TGCAGTGCCTCCGAAGTAGGGCCCGCCTACGAGCAGTACTTC.

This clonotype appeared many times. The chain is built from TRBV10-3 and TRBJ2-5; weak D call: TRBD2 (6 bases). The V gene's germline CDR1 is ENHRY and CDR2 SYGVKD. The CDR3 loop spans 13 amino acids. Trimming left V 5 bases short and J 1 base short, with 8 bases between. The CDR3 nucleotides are TGTGCCATCAGTCCGGGACTCCAAGAGACCCAGTACTTC. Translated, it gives CAISPGLQETQYF.

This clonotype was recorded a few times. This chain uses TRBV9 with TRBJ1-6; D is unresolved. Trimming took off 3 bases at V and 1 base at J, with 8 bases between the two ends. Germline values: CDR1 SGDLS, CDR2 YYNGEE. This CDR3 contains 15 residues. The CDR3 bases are TGTGCCAGCAGCGCGGCTCATTCCTATAATTCACCCCTCCACTTT. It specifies CASSAAHSYNSPLHF.

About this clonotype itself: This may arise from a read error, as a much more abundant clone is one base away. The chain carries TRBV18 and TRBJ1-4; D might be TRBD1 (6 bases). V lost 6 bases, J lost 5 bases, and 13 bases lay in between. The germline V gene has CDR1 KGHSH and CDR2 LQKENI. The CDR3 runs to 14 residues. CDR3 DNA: TGTGCCAGCTCTCGGGACAATGAGAATGAAAAACTGTTTTTT. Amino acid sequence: CASSRDNENEKLFF.

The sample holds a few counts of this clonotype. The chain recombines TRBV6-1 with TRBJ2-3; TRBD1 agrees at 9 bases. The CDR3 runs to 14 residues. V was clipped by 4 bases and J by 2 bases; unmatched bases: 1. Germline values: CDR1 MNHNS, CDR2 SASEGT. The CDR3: CASSGQGDTDTQYF. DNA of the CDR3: TGTGCCAGCAGTGGACAGGGGGACACAGATACGCAGTATTTT.

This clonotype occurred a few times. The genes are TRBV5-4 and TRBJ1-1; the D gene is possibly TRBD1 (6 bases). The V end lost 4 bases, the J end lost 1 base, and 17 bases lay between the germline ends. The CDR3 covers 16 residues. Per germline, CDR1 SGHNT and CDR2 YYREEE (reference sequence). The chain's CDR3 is CASSPGGGRENTEAFF. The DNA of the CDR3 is TGTGCCAGCAGCCCGGGGGGGGGGCGTGAGAACACTGAAGCTTTCTTT.

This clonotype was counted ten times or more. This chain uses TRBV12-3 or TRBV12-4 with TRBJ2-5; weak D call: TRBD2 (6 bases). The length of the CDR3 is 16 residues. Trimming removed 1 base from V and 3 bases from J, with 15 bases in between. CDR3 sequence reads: CASSLGSSGGEETQYF. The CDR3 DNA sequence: TGTGCCAGCAGTTTAGGAAGTAGCGGAGGGGAAGAGACCCAGTACTTC.